Below, one TCR beta chain is given with its context. Its target is not known. Here immunoSEQ multiplex PCR was the method, and the copy in TCRdb shows in-frame clones only, minus some. The sample has 65,000 to 85,000 clones, about 88% seen once. This sample was included in a study of OX40 agonist ivuxolimab in advanced cancers. For the study at large: The study treated patients with ivuxolimab, an agonistic anti-OX40 (CD134) antibody. Patients were infused with ivuxolimab every 2 weeks at 0.01 to 10 mg/kg.

V was shortened by 5 bases and J by 1 base, with 1 base between the two germline ends. From germline, CDR1 is LNHDA and CDR2 SQIVND (reference sequence). This CDR3 comprises 11 residues. Regarding the study as a whole: Within 6 weeks, CD4+ and CD8+ blood T cells expanded clonally at 0.1 to 3.0 mg/kg.

V usage is TRBV19 and J usage is TRBJ2-3; D is ambiguous. The source of this sequence is an adult with an advanced solid tumor such as melanoma, head and neck, liver or kidney cancer. The source was CD4+ or CD8+ T cells sorted from blood, collected in a trial of the OX40 agonist ivuxolimab. CDR3 bases: TGTGCCAGTAGTCGCACAGATACGCAGTATTTT. This encodes CASSRTDTQYF.